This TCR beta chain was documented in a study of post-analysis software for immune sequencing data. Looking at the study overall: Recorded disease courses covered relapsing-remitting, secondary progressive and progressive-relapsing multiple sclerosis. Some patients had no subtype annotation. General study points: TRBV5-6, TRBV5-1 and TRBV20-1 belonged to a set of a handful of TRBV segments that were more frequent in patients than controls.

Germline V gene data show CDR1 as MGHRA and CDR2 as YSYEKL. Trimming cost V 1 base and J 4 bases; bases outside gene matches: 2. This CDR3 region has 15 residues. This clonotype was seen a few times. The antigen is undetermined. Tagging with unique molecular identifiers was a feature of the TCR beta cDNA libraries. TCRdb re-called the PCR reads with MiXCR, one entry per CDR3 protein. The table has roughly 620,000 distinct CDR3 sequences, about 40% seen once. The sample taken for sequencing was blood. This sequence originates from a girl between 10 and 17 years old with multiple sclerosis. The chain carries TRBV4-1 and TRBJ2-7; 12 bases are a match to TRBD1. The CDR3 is CASSQVGQGAYEQYF. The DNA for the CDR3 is TGCGCCAGCAGCCAAGTGGGACAGGGGGCGTACGAGCAGTACTTC.